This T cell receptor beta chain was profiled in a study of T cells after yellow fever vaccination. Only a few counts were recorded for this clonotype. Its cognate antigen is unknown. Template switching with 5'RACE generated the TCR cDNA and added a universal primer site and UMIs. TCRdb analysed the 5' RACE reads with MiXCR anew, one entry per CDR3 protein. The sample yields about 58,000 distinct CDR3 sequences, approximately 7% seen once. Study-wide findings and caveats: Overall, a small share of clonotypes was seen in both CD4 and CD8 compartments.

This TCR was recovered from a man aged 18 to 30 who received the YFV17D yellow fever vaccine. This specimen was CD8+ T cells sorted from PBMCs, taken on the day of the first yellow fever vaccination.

The CDR3 sequence is CASSQEQGADTQYF. The CDR3 DNA reads TGCGCCAGCAGCCAAGAACAGGGGGCAGATACGCAGTATTTT. V usage is TRBV4-3 and J usage is TRBJ2-3; 8 bases match TRBD1. J gave up 4 bases and V 0 bases, and 0 bases lay outside the gene matches. Looked up from germline, CDR1 is LGHNA and CDR2 is YSLEER. The CDR3 sequence is 14 residues long.